This T cell receptor beta chain was identified during a study of cytomegalovirus exposure and HLA in healthy donors. Study-wide context: Early released data comprised 75 million to 100 million unique TCRs from HLA-typed donors.

Study findings and constraints: Other equally common chains were less clonally expanded than HLA-associated TCR beta chains, a later analysis showed.

Concerning this clone: Its antigen is undetermined.

The PCR used 60 Vbeta and 13 Jbeta primers. Libraries were prepared by immunoSEQ multiplex PCR; TCRdb keeps only in-frame clonotypes and omits some of them. The sample lists around 170,000 clones, approximately 80% occurring once. The V end lost 2 bases, the J end lost 5 bases, and 15 bases lay between the germline ends. The germline gives CDR1 SGHVS, CDR2 FQNEAQ. The CDR3 runs to 15 residues. Sequencing was done on a sample of PBMCs. V and J are TRBV7-8 and TRBJ2-5, with D maybe TRBD2 (7 bases). The sequence was collected from a man between 18 and 35 years old in good health and CMV-seronegative. The CDR3, as DNA: TGTGCCAGCAGCTTACAAGTCAGGGGAGGGGAGACCCAGTACTTC. It encodes CASSLQVRGGETQYF.